The source of this TCR beta chain is a study of blood T cells in healthy people across ages. Background on the study: T cells yielded about one barcoded beta molecule per two cells through template switching. Regarding the study as a whole: Using unsorted PBMCs precluded a conclusive naive versus antigen-experienced comparison. Naive T cell percentage and TCR beta diversity correlated strongly.

With a J-beta primer mix and a sample-barcoded 5' primer, a second PCR ran 7 to 11 cycles. TCRdb used MiXCR to reprocess the 5' RACE reads, holding one entry per CDR3 protein. The profile shows over 1,200,000 distinct CDR3 sequences, approximately 59% of them singletons. As regards this clonotype: Its antigen remains unidentified.

Trimming pared 1 base from V and 2 bases from J, leaving 8 bases between. This CDR3 spans 15 amino acids. CDR1 and CDR2 from the germline V gene are SEHNR and FQNEAQ (reference sequence). Each sample gave at least 7 million isolated PBMCs. V is TRBV7-9 and J is TRBJ1-4; D remains unclear. Source material: blood. The clonotype was recovered from a man aged 18 to 29 in good health. Written as DNA, the CDR3 is TGTGCCAGCAGCTTAGTCTACGGCACTAATGAAAAACTGTTTTTT. Translation gives CASSLVYGTNEKLFF.